The 2 T cell receptor beta chains reported below all come from one sample, sequenced in a study of PD-1 blockade in classical Hodgkin lymphoma. Clones were read by immunoSEQ multiplex PCR, and TCRdb kept only the in-frame ones, dropping some. The sample has tens of thousands of clones; roughly 90% are singletons. No patient escaped relapse after autologous stem cell transplantation, and brentuximab vedotin exposure varied. This specimen consisted of peripheral blood mononuclear cells (PBMCs), obtained at baseline. The receptors here all came from a human donor with classical Hodgkin lymphoma.

The chain has TRBV7-9 and TRBJ2-1; unclear D gene. This CDR3 has 14 amino acids. The V end lost 2 bases, the J end lost 4 bases, and 9 bases lay between the germline ends. From germline, CDR1 is SEHNR and CDR2 FQNEAQ (reference sequence). CDR3 in DNA: TGTGCCAGCAGCTTATACACCCCGTACAATGAGCAGTTCTTC. Amino acid sequence: CASSLYTPYNEQFF.

The V gene is TRBV5-4, the J gene TRBJ2-7, with 12 positions matching TRBD2. CDR1 and CDR2 from the germline V gene are SGHNT and YYREEE (reference sequence). The trim removed 3 bases at V and 5 bases at J, leaving 6 bases unmatched. The CDR3 sequence is 15 residues long. The CDR3 loop reads CASSSGTSGHDEQYF. The CDR3, as DNA: TGTGCCAGCAGCTCCGGGACTAGCGGGCATGACGAGCAGTACTTC. Looking up the rest from reference TRBV5-4 and TRBJ2-7 gives the full variable domain: ETGVTQSPTHLIKTRGQQVTLRCSSQSGHNTVSWYQQALGQGPQFIFQYYREEENGRGNFPPRFSGLQFPNYSSELNVNALELDDSALYLCASSSGTSGHDEQYFGPGTRLTVT.